The source of this T cell receptor (beta chain) is a study of CD8+CD57+ T cells in acquired aplastic anemia. Study background: Mean DNA quantity obtained from sorted CD4+ and CD8+ cells was 3 to 3.5 ug. Study conclusions and caveats: Levels of CD8+ Simpson's diversity were not significantly distinct in patients versus controls.

The V gene's germline CDR1 is LGHDT and CDR2 YNNKEL (reference sequence). This CDR3 is 17 amino acids long. After removal of 1 base from V and 6 bases from J, the junction contained 14 bases not matched to a gene. Profiling of TCR beta VDJ combinations and CDR3 sequences used genomic DNA as template. In TCRdb, the reads were re-called with MiXCR into one record per CDR3 protein. The data show 150,000 to 200,000 distinct CDR3 sequences, with around half seen just once and 3% to 4% held by the top ten. An expansion of CD8+CD57+ cells by flow cytometry had been shown in patients chosen for sequencing. As a group, the patients uniformly had severe acquired aplastic anemia. Comment on this clonotype: Antigen unknown.

This clonotype was sampled from a human donor with aplastic anemia. The sequenced material came from sorted CD4+, CD8+, or CD8+CD57+ T cells (not recorded which) from PBMCs. The rearrangement links TRBV3-1 to TRBJ2-7; 8 nucleotides line up with TRBD1. The CDR3 here is CASSQVLGQGYTCEQYF. CDR3 in DNA: TGTGCCAGCAGCCAAGTCCTTGGACAGGGTTACACCTGCGAGCAGTACTTC.